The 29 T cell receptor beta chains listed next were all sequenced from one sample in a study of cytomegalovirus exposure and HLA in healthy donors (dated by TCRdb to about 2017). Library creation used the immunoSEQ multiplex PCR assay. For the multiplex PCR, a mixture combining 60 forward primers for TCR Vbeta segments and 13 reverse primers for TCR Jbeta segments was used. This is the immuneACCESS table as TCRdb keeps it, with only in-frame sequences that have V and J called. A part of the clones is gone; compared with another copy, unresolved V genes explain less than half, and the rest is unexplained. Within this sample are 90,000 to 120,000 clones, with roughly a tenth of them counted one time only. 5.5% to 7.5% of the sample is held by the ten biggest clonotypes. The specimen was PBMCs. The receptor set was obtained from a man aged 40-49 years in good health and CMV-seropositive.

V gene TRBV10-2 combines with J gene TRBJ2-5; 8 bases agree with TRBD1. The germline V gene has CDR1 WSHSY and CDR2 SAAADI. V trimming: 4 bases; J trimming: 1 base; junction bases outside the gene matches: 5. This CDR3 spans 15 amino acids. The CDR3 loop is CASSAPDRVQETQYF. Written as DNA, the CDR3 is TGCGCCAGCAGTGCACCGGACAGGGTCCAAGAGACCCAGTACTTC.

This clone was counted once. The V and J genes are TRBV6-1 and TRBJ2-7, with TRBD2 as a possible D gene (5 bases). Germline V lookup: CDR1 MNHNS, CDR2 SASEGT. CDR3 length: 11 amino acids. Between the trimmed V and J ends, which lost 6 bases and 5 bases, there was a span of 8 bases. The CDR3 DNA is TGTGCCAGCAGCGACGGGAACGAGCAGTACTTC. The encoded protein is CASSDGNEQYF.

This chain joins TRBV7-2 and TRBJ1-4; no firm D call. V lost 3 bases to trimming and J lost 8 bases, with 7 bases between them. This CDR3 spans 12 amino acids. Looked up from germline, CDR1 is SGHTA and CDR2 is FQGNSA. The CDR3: CASSLGLEKLFF. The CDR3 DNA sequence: TGTGCCAGCAGCTTGGGCCTCGAAAAACTGTTTTTT.

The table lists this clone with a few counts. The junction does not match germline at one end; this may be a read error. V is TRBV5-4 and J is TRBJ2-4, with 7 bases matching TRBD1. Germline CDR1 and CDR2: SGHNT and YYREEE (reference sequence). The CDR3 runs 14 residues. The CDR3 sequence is CASSTGTEQNIPYF. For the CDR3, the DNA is TGTGCCAGCAGCACCGGGACAGAGCAAAACATTCCGTACTTC.

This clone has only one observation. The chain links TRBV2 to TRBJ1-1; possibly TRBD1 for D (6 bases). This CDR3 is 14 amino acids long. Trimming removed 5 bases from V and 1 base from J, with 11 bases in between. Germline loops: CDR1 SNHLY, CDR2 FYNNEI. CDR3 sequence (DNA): TGTGCCAGCAGTCCAGGGGCGGGGAACACTGAAGCTTTCTTT. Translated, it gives CASSPGAGNTEAFF.

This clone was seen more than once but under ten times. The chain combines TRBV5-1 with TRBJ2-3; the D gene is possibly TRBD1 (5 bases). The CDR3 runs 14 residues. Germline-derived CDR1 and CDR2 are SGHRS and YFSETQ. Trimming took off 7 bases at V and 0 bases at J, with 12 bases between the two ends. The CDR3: CASHDRRSTDTQYF. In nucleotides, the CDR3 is TGCGCCAGCCACGACAGAAGAAGCACAGATACGCAGTATTTT.

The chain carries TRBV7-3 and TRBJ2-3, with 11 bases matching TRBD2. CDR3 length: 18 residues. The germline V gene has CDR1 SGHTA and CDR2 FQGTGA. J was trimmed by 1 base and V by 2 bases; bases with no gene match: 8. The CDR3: CASSLGTSGSLGTDTQYF. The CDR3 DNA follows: TGTGCCAGCAGCTTAGGTACTAGCGGGAGTTTGGGCACAGATACGCAGTATTTT.

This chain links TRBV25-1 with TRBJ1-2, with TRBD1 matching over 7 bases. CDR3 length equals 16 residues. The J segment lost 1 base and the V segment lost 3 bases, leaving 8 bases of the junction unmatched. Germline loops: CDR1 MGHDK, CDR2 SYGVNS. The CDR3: CASSDSGHRGNYGYTF. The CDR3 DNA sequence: TGTGCCAGCAGTGACTCGGGACACAGGGGTAACTATGGCTACACCTTC.

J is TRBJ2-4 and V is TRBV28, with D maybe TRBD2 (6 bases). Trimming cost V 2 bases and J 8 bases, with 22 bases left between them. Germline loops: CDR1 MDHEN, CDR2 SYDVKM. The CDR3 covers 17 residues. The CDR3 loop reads CASSLATGGLLGDIQYF. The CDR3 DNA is TGTGCCAGCAGTTTAGCAACCGGGGGACTCCTGGGAGACATTCAGTACTTC.

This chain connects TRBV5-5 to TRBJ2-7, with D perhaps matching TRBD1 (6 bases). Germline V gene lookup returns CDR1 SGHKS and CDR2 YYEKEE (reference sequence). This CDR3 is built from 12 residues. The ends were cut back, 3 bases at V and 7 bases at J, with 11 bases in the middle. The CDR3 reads CASSSQGIEQYF. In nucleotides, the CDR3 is TGTGCCAGCAGCTCACAGGGAATAGAGCAGTACTTC.

This chain's CDR3 is CASSLDRPLAGSTEQFF. CDR3 nucleotides: TGTGCCAGCAGCTTAGATCGACCACTAGCGGGATCCACTGAGCAGTTCTTC. The chain is built from TRBV7-2 and TRBJ2-1; 10 bases map to TRBD2. J lost 9 bases, V lost 1 base, and 12 bases had no gene match. Looked up from germline, CDR1 is SGHTA and CDR2 is FQGNSA. The CDR3 extends over 17 amino acids.

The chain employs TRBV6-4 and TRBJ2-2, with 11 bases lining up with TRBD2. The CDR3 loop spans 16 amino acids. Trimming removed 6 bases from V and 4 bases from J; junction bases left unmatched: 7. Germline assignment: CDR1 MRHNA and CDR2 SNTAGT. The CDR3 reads CASSRTGLAGTGELFF. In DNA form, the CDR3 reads TGTGCCAGCAGCCGTACCGGACTAGCGGGCACCGGGGAGCTGTTTTTT.

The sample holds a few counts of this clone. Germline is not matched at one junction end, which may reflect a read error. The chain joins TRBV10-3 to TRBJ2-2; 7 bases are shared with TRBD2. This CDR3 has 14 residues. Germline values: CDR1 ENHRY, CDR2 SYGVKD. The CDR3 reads CATKTSKNTGKLFF. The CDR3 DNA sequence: TGTGCCACCAAGACTAGCAAGAACACCGGGAAGCTGTTTTTT.

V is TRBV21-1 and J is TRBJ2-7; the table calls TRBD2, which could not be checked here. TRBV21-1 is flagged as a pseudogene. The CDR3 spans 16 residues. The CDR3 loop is CASSKAQTSGTYEQYF. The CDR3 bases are TGTGCCAGCAGCAAAGCCCAGACTAGCGGCACCTACGAGCAGTACTTC.

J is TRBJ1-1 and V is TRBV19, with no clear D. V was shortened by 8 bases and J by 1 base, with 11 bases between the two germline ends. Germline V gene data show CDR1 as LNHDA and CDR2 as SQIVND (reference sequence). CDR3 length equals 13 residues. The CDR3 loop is CASGGSGNTEAFF. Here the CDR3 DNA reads TGTGCCAGTGGAGGTTCCGGGAACACTGAAGCTTTCTTT.

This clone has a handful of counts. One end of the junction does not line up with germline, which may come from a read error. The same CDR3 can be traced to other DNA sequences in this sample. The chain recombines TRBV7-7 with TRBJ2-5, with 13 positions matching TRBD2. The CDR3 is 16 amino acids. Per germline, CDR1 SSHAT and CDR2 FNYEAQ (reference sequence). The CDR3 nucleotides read TGTGCTAGCAGCTTGGGCGGACTAGCGGGAGTAGAGACCCAGTACTTC. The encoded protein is CASSLGGLAGVETQYF.

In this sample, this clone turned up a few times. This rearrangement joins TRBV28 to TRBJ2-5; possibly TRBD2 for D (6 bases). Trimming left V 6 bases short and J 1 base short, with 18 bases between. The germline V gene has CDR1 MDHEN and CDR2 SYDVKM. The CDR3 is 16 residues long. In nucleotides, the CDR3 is TGTGCCAGCAGACCCTTGGAGGGACCCGTCCAAGAGACCCAGTACTTC. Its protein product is CASRPLEGPVQETQYF.

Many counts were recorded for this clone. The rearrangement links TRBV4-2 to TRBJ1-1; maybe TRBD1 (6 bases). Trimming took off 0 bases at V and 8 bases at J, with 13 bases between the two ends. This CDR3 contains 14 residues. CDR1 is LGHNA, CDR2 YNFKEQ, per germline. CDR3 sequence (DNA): TGTGCCAGCAGCCAAGAAGTAGGGGGAGACGAAGCTTTCTTT. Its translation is CASSQEVGGDEAFF.

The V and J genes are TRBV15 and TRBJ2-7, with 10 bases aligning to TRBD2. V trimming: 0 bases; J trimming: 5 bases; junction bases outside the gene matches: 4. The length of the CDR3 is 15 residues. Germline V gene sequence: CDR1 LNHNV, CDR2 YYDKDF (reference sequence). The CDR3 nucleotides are TGTGCCACCAGCAGAGAAACCGGGACTAGCGACGAGCAGTACTTC. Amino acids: CATSRETGTSDEQYF.

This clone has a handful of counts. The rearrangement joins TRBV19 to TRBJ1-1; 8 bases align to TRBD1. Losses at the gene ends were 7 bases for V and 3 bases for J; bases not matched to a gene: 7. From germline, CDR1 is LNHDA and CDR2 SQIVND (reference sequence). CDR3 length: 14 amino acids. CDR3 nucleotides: TGTGCCAGTACCGCGACAGGGGTCGACACTGAAGCTTTCTTT. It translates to CASTATGVDTEAFF.

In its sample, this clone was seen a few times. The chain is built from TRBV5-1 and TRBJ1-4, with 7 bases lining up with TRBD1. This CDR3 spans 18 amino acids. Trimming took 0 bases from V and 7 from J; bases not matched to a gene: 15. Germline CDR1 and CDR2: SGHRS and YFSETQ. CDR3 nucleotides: TGCGCCAGCAGCTTGGGGCACAGGGGTAGGCGCATCGGTGAAAAACTGTTTTTT. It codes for CASSLGHRGRRIGEKLFF.

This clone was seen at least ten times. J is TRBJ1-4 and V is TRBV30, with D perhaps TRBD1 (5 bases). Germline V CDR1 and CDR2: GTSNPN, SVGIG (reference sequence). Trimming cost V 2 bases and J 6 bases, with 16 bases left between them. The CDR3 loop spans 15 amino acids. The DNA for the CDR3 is TGTGCCTGGAGTACCCACAGGTCTGGGGATGAAAAACTGTTTTTT. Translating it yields CAWSTHRSGDEKLFF.

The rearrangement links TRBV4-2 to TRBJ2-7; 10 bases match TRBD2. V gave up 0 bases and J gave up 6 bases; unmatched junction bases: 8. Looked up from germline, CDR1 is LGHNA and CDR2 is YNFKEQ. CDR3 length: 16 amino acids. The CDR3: CASSQDSLAGRSEQYF. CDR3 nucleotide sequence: TGTGCCAGCAGCCAAGATTCACTAGCGGGACGATCCGAGCAGTACTTC.

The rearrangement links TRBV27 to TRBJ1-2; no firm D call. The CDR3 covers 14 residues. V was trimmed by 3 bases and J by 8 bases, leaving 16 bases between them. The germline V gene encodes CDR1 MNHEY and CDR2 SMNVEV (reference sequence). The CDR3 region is CASSFNPPRKGYTF. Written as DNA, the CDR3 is TGTGCCAGCAGTTTTAACCCCCCTAGAAAGGGCTACACCTTC.

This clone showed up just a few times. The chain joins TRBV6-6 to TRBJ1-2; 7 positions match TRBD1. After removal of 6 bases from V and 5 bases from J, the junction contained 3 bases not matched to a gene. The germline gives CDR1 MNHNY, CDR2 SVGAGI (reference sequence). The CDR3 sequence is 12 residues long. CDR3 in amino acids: CASRGQPYGYTF. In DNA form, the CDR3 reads TGTGCCAGCAGGGGACAGCCTTATGGCTACACCTTC.

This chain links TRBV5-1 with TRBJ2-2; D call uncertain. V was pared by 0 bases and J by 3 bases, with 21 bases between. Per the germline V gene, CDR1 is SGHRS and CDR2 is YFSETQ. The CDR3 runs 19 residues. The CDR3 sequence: CASSLDRSQETQYTGELFF. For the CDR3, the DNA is TGCGCCAGCAGCTTGGACCGGAGCCAAGAAACCCAGTACACCGGGGAGCTGTTTTTT.

The CDR3: CASSLTSSGTYNEQFF. CDR3 DNA sequence: TGTGCCAGCAGTTTGACGAGTAGCGGGACATACAATGAGCAGTTCTTC. This rearrangement joins TRBV28 to TRBJ2-1, with 8 bases matching TRBD2. The V gene's germline CDR1 is MDHEN and CDR2 SYDVKM. V shed 3 bases, J shed 4 bases, and the junction held 8 bases outside the gene matches. This CDR3 contains 16 residues.

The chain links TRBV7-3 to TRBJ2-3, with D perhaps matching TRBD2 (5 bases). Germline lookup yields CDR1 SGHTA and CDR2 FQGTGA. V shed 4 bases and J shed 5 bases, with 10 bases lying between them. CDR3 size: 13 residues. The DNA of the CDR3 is TGTGCCAGCAGCTCCTCGGGGATAGATACGCAGTATTTT. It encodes CASSSSGIDTQYF.

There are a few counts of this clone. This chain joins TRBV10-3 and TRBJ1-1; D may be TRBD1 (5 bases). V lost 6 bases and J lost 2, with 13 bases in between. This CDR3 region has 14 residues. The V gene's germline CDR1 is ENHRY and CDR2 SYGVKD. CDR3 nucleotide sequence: TGTGCCATCAGGGAAACGACAGTAAACACTGAAGCTTTCTTT. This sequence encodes CAIRETTVNTEAFF.